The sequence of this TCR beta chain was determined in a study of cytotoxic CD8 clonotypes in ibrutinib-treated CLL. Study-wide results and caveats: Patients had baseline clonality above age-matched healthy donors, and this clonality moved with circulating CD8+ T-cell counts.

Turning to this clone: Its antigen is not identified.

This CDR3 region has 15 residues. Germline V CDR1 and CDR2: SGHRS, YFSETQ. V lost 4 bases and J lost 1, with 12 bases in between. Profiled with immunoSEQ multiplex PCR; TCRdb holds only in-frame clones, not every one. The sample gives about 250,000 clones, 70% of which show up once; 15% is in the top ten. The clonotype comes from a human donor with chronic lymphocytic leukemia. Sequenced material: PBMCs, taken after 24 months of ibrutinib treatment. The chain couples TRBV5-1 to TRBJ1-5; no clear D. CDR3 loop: CASSPGAGSNQPQHF. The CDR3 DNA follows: TGCGCCAGCAGCCCTGGAGCTGGAAGCAATCAGCCCCAGCATTTT.